Below are 8 T cell receptor beta chains sequenced from a single sample in a study of shared clonotypes between healthy human individuals. Assay: immunoSEQ multiplex PCR; the TCRdb copy retains only in-frame clones and omits some. The sample has roughly 2.6 million clones; over 85% are singletons. Source material: naive CD4+ T cells sorted from blood. As for subset: CD45RA+ positively selected. These receptor sequences come from a man younger than 35 in good health.

Regarding this clone: The identical CDR3 is also encoded by other nucleotide sequences in the sample. V and J are TRBV29-1 and TRBJ2-5; D call uncertain. V lost 4 bases to trimming and J lost 1 base, with 7 bases between them. CDR1 is SQVTM, CDR2 ANQGSEA, per germline. This CDR3 is built from 12 residues. CDR3 in DNA: TGCAGCGTTGGGCCTAGCCAAGAGACCCAGTACTTC. It yields the protein CSVGPSQETQYF.

This rearrangement joins TRBV4-2 to TRBJ2-5; 9 nucleotides match TRBD2. CDR3 length equals 19 residues. Germline V gene lookup returns CDR1 LGHNA and CDR2 YNFKEQ. Losses at the gene ends were 1 base for V and 2 bases for J; bases not matched to a gene: 14. CDR3 bases: TGTGCCAGCAGCCAAGCCAAGGGGTTGGGCGGGGGGGCACAAGAGACCCAGTACTTC. It yields the protein CASSQAKGLGGGAQETQYF.

The chain employs TRBV30 and TRBJ2-3, with D unresolved. Trimming took 4 bases from V and 6 from J, leaving 14 bases between them. Germline V CDR1 and CDR2: GTSNPN, SVGIG (reference sequence). The CDR3 spans 13 residues. CDR3 sequence (DNA): TGTGCCTGGAATGTACTTAGGGCGGATACGCAGTATTTT. It yields the protein CAWNVLRADTQYF.

The chain joins TRBV19 to TRBJ2-3; 14 nucleotides align to TRBD2. Germline CDR1 and CDR2: LNHDA and SQIVND (reference sequence). The CDR3 runs to 19 residues. J lost 4 bases, V lost 5 bases, and 14 bases had no gene match. CDR3 amino acids: CASSPRTSGGLGIPDTQYF. CDR3 in DNA: TGTGCCAGTAGTCCCCGGACTAGCGGGGGGCTAGGGATCCCAGATACGCAGTATTTT.

The V and J genes are TRBV5-1 and TRBJ2-7, with TRBD2 matching over 14 bases. Losses at the gene ends were 4 bases for V and 6 bases for J; bases not matched to a gene: 9. The germline V gene encodes CDR1 SGHRS and CDR2 YFSETQ. This CDR3 is built from 16 residues. The CDR3 is CASSLGGTSGSSEQYF. The CDR3, as DNA: TGCGCCAGCAGCCTGGGGGGGACTAGCGGGAGTAGCGAGCAGTACTTC.

The chain combines TRBV6-1 with TRBJ2-5, with 10 bases aligning to TRBD1. The CDR3 has 14 amino acids. Germline trimming cut 2 bases from V and 5 bases from J; bases unmatched to any gene: 2. Germline V gene sequence: CDR1 MNHNS, CDR2 SASEGT. The CDR3 region has the DNA TGTGCCAGCAGTGAAAGGGGACAGGGGGAGACCCAGTACTTC. Protein product: CASSERGQGETQYF.

Of note for this clone: Other DNA sequences from this sample encode an identical CDR3 as well. The V and J genes are TRBV30 and TRBJ2-5; 8 bases line up with TRBD1. Germline assignment: CDR1 GTSNPN and CDR2 SVGIG (reference sequence). The CDR3 loop spans 12 amino acids. Trimming removed 3 bases from V and 5 bases from J; junction bases left unmatched: 2. CDR3 sequence: CAWSRQGETQYF. The CDR3 DNA follows: TGTGCCTGGAGCCGACAGGGGGAGACCCAGTACTTC.

The V and J genes are TRBV4-3 and TRBJ1-2; 7 bases align to TRBD1. The CDR3 is 18 residues long. J lost 7 bases, V lost 0 bases, and 17 bases had no gene match. Germline lookup yields CDR1 LGHNA and CDR2 YSLEER. Written as DNA, the CDR3 is TGCGCCAGCAGCCAAGATCGGGGAGGGGGCAAATTTTTTCGTGGCTACACCTTC. It yields the protein CASSQDRGGGKFFRGYTF.